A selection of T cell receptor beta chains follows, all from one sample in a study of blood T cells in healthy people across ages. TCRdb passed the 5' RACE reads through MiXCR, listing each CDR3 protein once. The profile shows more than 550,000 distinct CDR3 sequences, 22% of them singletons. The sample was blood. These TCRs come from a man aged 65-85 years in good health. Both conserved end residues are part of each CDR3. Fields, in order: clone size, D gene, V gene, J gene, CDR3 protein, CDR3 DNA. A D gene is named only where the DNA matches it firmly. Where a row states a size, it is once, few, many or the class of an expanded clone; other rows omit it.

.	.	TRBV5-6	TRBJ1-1	CASRVALQGNTEAFF	TGTGCCAGCAGGGTCGCCTTACAGGGGAACACTGAAGCTTTCTTT
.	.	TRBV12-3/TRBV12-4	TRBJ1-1	CASSQLENTEAFF	TGTGCCAGCAGCCAGCTTGAGAACACTGAAGCTTTCTTT
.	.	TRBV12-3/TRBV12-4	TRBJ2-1	CASSFRGNGDEQFF	TGTGCCAGCAGTTTTCGGGGGAATGGGGATGAGCAGTTCTTC
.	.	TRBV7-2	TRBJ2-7	CASSLQGWYEQYF	TGTGCCAGCAGCTTACAAGGGTGGTACGAGCAGTACTTC
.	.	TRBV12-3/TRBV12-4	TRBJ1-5	CASSLAGGRVLPQHF	TGTGCCAGCAGTTTAGCGGGCGGGAGGGTGCTTCCCCAGCATTTT
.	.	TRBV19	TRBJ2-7	CASKLTGNSYEQYF	TGTGCCAGTAAACTGACAGGAAACTCCTACGAGCAGTACTTC
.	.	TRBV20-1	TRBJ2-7	CSAGGDSSYEQYF	TGCAGTGCTGGGGGGGACAGCTCCTACGAGCAGTACTTC
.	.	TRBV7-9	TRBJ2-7	CASSLMSGYEQYF	TGTGCCAGCAGCCTCATGAGTGGGTACGAGCAGTACTTC
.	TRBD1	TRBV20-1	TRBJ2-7	CSAMYTGVSYEQYF	TGCAGTGCTATGTACACAGGGGTCTCCTACGAGCAGTACTTC
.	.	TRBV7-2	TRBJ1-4	CASSFWSTATNEKLFF	TGTGCCAGCAGCTTCTGGAGCACCGCAACTAATGAAAAACTGTTTTTT
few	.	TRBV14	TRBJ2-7	CASSQEGDYEQYF	TGTGCCAGCAGCCAAGAGGGGGACTACGAGCAGTACTTC
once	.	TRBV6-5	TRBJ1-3	CASRGGGTGLRGNTIYF	TGTGCCAGCCGGGGCGGGGGCACCGGCTTGAGGGGAAACACCATATATTTT
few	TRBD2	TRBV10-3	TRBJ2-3	CAIGLGLAGTDTQYF	TGTGCCATCGGACTGGGGCTAGCGGGCACAGATACGCAGTATTTT
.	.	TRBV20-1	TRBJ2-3	CSASGARRNTQYF	TGCAGTGCTTCGGGAGCCCGGCGGAATACGCAGTATTTT
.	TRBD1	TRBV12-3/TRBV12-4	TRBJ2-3	CASSPTGVDTQYF	TGTGCCAGCAGTCCCACAGGGGTAGATACGCAGTATTTT
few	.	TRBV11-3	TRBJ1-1	CASSLRARRNTEAFF	TGTGCCAGCAGCCTTAGGGCCAGAAGGAACACTGAAGCTTTCTTT
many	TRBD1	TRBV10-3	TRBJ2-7	CASGQGYEQYF	TGTGCCAGTGGACAGGGCTACGAGCAGTACTTC
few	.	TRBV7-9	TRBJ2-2	CASSSDFAGSTGELFF	TGTGCCAGCAGTTCTGACTTCGCGGGGAGCACCGGGGAGCTGTTTTTT
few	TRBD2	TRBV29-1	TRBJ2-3	CSVEGGGDTQYF	TGCAGCGTTGAAGGGGGGGGAGATACGCAGTATTTT
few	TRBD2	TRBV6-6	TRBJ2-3	CASSYSSRRGDSTDTQYF	TGTGCCAGCAGTTACTCGAGTCGGCGGGGGGATAGCACAGATACGCAGTATTTT
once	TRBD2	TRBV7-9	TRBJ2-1	CASSIFPGGDGEQFF	TGTGCCAGCAGCATTTTCCCGGGGGGGGACGGTGAGCAGTTCTTC
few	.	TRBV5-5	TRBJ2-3	CASSLLGLADTQYF	TGTGCCAGCAGCTTGCTGGGGCTCGCAGATACGCAGTATTTT
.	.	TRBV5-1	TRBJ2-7	CASSYGTTGHEQYF	TGCGCCAGCAGCTACGGGACGACAGGCCACGAGCAGTACTTC
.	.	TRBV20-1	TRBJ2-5	CSAREQGTETQYF	TGCAGTGCTAGGGAACAGGGTACGGAGACCCAGTACTTC
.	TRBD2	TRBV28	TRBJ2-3	CASRLAGKDTDTQYF	TGTGCCAGCAGACTAGCGGGGAAGGACACAGATACGCAGTATTTT
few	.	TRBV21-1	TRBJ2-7	CASSTYPPNRAGEQYF	TGTGCCAGCAGCACTTATCCCCCGAACAGGGCGGGTGAGCAGTACTTC
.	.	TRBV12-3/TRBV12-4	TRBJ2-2	CASARGGNTGELFF	TGTGCCAGCGCTAGGGGAGGGAACACCGGGGAGCTGTTTTTT
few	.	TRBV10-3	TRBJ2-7	CAISKDYLDEQYF	TGTGCCATCAGCAAGGACTACCTGGACGAGCAGTACTTC
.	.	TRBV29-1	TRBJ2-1	CSVGVPGHYNEQFF	TGCAGCGTTGGCGTACCGGGACACTACAATGAGCAGTTCTTC
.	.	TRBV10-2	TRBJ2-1	CASSETSYSEQFF	TGCGCCAGCAGTGAAACTAGCTATAGTGAGCAGTTCTTC
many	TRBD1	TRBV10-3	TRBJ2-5	CAISGQGQETQYF	TGTGCCATATCGGGACAGGGACAAGAGACCCAGTACTTC
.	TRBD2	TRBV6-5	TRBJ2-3	CASSYYPASGSKDTQYF	TGTGCCAGCAGTTACTACCCGGCTAGCGGGAGTAAAGATACGCAGTATTTT
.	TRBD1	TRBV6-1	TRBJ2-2	CASSLTGTALDGELFF	TGTGCCAGCAGTCTTACCGGGACAGCCTTGGACGGGGAGCTGTTTTTT
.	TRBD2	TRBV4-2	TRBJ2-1	CASSHGGTSGGYNEQFF	TGTGCCAGCAGCCATGGGGGGACTAGCGGGGGGTACAATGAGCAGTTCTTC
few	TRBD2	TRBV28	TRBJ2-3	CASSRNGRGDTQYF	TGTGCCAGCAGTCGTAACGGGAGGGGTGATACGCAGTATTTT
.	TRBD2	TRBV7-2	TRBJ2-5	CASSYRTSGWGETQYF	TGTGCCAGCAGCTACCGGACTAGCGGGTGGGGGGAGACCCAGTACTTC
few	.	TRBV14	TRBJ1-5	CASSQGSQPQHF	TGTGCCAGCAGCCAAGGCAGTCAGCCCCAGCATTTT
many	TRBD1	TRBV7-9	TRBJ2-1	CASSTGQGDYNEQFF	TGTGCCAGCAGCACGGGACAGGGAGACTACAATGAGCAGTTCTTC
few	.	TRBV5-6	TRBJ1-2	CASSLQQGIYGYTF	TGTGCCAGCAGCCTCCAACAGGGTATCTATGGCTACACCTTC
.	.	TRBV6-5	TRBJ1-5	CASSYSRGQPQHF	TGTGCCAGCAGTTACTCAAGGGGGCAGCCCCAGCATTTT